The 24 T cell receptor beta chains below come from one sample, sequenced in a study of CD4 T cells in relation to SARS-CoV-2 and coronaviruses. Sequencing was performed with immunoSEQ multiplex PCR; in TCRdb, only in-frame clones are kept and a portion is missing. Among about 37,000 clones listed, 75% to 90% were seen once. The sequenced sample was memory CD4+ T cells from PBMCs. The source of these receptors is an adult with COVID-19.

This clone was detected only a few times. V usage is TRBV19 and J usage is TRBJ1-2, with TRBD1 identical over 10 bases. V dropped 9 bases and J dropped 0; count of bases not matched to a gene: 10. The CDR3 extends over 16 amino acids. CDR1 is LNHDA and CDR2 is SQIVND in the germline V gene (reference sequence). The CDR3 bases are TGTGCCAGCCGGTGGGGGACAGGGGCGCCTAACTATGGCTACACCTTC. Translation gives CASRWGTGAPNYGYTF.

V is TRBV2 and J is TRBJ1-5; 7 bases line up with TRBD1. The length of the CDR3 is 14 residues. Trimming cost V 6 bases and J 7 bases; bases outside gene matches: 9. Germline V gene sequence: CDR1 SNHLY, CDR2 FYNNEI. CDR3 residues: CASRAGQAGQPQHF. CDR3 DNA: TGTGCCAGCAGAGCCGGACAGGCGGGGCAGCCCCAGCATTTT.

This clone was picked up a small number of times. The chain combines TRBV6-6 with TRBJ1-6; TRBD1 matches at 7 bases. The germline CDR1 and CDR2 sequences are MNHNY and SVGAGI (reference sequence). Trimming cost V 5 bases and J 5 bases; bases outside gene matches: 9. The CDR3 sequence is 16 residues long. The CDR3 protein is CASSNPPGTDNSPLHF. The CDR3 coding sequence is TGTGCCAGCAGTAACCCTCCCGGGACAGATAATTCACCCCTCCACTTT.

The CDR3 coding sequence is TGTGCCAGCAGCCAGATCTTAGGTAGTCAGCCCCAGCATTTT. This codes for CASSQILGSQPQHF. This chain uses TRBV3-1 (or the pseudogene TRBV3-2) with TRBJ1-5; no clear D. Per germline, CDR1 LGHDT and CDR2 YNNKEL (reference sequence). The CDR3 contains 14 residues. The V and J ends lost 3 bases and 6 bases respectively, with 12 bases between them.

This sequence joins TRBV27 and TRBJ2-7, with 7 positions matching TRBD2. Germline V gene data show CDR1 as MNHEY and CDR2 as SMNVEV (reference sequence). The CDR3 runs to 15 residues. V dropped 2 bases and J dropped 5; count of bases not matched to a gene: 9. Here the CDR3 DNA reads TGTGCCAGCAGTTTAGAGGCGGGAGTGGGGAACGAGCAGTACTTC. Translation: CASSLEAGVGNEQYF.

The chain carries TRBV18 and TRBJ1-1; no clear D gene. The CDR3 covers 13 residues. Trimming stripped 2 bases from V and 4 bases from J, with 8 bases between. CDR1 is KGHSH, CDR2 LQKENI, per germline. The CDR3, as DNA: TGTGCCAGCTCACCATATTTGGGCACTGAAGCTTTCTTT. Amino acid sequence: CASSPYLGTEAFF.

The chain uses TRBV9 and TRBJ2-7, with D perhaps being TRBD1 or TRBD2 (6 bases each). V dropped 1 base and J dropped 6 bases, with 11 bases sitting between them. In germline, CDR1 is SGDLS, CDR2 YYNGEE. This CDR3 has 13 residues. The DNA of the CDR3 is TGTGCCAGCAGCGTACTACAGGGAGGCGAGCAGTACTTC. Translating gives CASSVLQGGEQYF.

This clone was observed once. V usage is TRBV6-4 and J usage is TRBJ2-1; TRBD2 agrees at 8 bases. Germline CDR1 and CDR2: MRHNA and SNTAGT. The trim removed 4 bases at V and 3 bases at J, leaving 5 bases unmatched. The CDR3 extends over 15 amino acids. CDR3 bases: TGTGCCAGCAGTGTGAGTAGCGGGGACTACAATGAGCAGTTCTTC. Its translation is CASSVSSGDYNEQFF.

This chain's CDR3 is CASSGYAGFSGANVLTF. The CDR3 DNA reads as TGCGCCAGCAGCGGGTACGCAGGGTTTTCTGGGGCCAACGTCCTGACTTTC. The J gene is TRBJ2-6, the V gene TRBV5-1; tentatively, D is TRBD1 (5 bases). This CDR3 has 17 amino acids. Germline CDR1 and CDR2: SGHRS and YFSETQ. The V and J ends lost 4 bases and 1 base respectively, with 15 bases between them.

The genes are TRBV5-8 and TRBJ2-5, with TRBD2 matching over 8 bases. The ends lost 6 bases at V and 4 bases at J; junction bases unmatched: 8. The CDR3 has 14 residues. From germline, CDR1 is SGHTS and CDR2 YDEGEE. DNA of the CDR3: TGTGCCAGCATACAGCGGGGGTTGGGAGAGACCCAGTACTTC. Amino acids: CASIQRGLGETQYF.

The CDR3 reads CASSAFGATNEKLFF. DNA for the CDR3: TGTGCCAGCAGCGCGTTCGGGGCAACTAATGAAAAACTGTTTTTT. This chain joins TRBV7-9 and TRBJ1-4; no clear D. Germline V gives CDR1 SEHNR, CDR2 FQNEAQ (reference sequence). The germline V and J ends were trimmed by 5 bases and 0 bases, with 10 bases remaining between them. The CDR3 covers 15 residues.

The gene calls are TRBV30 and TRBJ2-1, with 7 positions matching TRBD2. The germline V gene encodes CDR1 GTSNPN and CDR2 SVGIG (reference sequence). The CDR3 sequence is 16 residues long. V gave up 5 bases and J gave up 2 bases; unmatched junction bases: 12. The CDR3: CAWAPPSGRTYNEQFF. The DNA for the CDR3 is TGTGCCTGGGCACCCCCTAGCGGAAGGACCTACAATGAGCAGTTCTTC. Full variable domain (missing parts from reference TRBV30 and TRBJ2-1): SQTIHQWPATLVQPVGSPLSLECTVEGTSNPNLYWYRQAAGRGLQLLFYSVGIGQISSEVPQNLSASRPQDRQFILSSKKLLLSDSGFYLCAWAPPSGRTYNEQFFGPGTRLTVL.

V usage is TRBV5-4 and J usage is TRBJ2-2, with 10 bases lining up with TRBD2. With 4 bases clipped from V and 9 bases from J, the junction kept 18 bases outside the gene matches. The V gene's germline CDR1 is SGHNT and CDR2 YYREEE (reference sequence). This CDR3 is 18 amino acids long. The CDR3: CASSASFAASGSARELFF. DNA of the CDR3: TGTGCCAGCAGCGCATCTTTCGCGGCTAGCGGGAGTGCCCGGGAGCTGTTTTTT.

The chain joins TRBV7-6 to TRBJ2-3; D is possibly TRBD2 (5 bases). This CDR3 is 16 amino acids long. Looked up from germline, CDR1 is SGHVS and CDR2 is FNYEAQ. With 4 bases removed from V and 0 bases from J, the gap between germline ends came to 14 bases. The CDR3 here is CASSSPLERSTDTQYF. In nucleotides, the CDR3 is TGTGCCAGCAGCTCGCCCCTTGAGCGGAGCACAGATACGCAGTATTTT.

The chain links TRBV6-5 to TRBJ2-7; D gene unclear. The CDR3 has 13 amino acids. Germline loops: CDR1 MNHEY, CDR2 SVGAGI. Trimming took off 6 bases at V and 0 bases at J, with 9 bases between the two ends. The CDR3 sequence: CASRRPASYEQYF. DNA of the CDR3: TGTGCCAGCAGGCGTCCCGCCTCCTACGAGCAGTACTTC.

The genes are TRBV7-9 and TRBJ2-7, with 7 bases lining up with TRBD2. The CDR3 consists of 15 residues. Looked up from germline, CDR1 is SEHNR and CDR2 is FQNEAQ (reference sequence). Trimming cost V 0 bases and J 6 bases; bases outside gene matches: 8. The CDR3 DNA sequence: TGTGCCAGCAGCTTAGCGGGAGGGGCGCGTCGCGAGCAGTACTTC. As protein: CASSLAGGARREQYF. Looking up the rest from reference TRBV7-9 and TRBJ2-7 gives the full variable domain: DTGVSQNPRHKITKRGQNVTFRCDPISEHNRLYWYRQTLGQGPEFLTYFQNEAQLEKSRLLSDRFSAERPKGSFSTLEIQRTEQGDSAMYLCASSLAGGARREQYFGPGTRLTVT.

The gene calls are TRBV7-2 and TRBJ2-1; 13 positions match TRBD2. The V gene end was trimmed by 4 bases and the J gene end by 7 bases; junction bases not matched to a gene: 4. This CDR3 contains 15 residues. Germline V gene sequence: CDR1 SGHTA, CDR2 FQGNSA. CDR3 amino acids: CASSYTSGRANEQFF. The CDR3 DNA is TGTGCCAGCAGCTACACTAGCGGGAGGGCGAATGAGCAGTTCTTC.

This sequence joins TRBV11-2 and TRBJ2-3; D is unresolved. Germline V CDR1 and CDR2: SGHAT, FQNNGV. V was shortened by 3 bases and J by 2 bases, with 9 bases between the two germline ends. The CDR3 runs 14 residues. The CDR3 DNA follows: TGTGCCAGCAGCTTCTCGTATGCCACAGATACGCAGTATTTT. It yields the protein CASSFSYATDTQYF.

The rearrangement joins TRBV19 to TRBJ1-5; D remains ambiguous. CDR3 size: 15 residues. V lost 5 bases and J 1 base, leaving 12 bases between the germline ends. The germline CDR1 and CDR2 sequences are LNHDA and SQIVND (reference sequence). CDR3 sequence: CASSEIGFSNQPQHF. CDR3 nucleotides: TGTGCCAGTAGTGAGATTGGTTTCAGCAATCAGCCCCAGCATTTT.

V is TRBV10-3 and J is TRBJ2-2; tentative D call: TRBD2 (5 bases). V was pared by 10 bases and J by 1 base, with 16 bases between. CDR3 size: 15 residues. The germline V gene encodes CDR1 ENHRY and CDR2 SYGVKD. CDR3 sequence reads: CATRGARRNTGELFF. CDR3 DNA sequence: TGTGCCACCCGGGGAGCCCGACGGAACACCGGGGAGCTGTTTTTT.

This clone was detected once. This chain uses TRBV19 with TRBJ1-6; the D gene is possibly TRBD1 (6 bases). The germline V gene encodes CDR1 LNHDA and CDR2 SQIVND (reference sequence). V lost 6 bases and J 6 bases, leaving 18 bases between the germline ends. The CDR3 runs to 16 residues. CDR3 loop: CASSRRGQQGNSPLHF. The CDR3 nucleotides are TGTGCCAGTAGCCGAAGGGGCCAACAGGGTAATTCACCCCTCCACTTT.

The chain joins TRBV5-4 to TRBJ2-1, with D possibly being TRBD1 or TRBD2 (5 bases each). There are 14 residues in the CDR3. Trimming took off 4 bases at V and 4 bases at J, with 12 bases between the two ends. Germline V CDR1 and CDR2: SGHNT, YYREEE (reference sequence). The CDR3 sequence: CASSRGLLYNEQFF. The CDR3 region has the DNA TGTGCCAGCAGCCGGGGCTTATTGTACAATGAGCAGTTCTTC.

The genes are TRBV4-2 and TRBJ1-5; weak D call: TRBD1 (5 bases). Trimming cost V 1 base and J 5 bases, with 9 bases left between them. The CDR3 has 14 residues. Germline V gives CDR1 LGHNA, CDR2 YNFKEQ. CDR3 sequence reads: CASSQVDTYQPQHF. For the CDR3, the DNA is TGTGCCAGCAGCCAAGTGGACACATATCAGCCCCAGCATTTT.

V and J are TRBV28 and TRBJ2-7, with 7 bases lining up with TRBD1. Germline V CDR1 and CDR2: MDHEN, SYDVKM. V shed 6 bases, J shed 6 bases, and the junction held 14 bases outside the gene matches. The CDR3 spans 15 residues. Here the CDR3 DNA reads TGTGCCAGCAGAGCTAGGGGGCGAAATAGGGGCGAGCAGTACTTC. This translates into CASRARGRNRGEQYF.